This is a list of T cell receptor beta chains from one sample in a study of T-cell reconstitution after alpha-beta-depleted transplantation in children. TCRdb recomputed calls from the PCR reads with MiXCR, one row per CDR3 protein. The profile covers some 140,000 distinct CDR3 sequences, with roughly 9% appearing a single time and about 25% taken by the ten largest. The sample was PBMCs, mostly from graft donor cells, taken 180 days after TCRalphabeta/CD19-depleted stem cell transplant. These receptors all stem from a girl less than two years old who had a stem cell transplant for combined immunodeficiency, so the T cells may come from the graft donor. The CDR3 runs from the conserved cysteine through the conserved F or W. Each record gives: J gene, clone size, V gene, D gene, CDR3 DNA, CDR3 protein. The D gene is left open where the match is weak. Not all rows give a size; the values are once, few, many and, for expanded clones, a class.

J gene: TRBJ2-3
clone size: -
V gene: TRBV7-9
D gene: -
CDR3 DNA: TGTGCCAGCAGCTTAGCCCCGGGGACCCTTCTGGATACGCAGTATTTT
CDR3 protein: CASSLAPGTLLDTQYF

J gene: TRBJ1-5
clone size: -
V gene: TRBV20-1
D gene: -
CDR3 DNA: TGCAGTGCTAGAGAAACGAGTAATCAGCCCCAGCATTTT
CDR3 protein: CSARETSNQPQHF

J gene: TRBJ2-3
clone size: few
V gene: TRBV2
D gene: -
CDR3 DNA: TGTGCCAGCAGTTTTACACAGGGAAGGGCAGATACGCAGTATTTT
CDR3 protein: CASSFTQGRADTQYF

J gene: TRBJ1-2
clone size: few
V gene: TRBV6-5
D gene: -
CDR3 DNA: TGTGCCAGCAGTAGAGATTTTAACTATGGCTACACCTTC
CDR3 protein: CASSRDFNYGYTF

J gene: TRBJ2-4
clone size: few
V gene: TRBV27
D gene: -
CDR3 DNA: TGTGCCAGCAGTCATACATTACTAGCCAAAAACATTCAGTACTTC
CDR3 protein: CASSHTLLAKNIQYF

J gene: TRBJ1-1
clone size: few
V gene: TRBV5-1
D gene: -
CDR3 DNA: TGCGCCAGCAGCTTGGGGGGCTCGAACACTGAAGCTTTCTTT
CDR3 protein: CASSLGGSNTEAFF

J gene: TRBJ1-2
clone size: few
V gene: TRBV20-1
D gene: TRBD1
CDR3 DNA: TGCAGTGCTAGAGCCGGGACAGCCACGATAGGTTATGGCTACACCTTC
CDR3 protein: CSARAGTATIGYGYTF

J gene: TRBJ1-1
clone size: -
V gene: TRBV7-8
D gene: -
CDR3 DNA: TGTGCCAGCAGGAGGTCGAACACTGAAGCTTTCTTT
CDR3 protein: CASRRSNTEAFF

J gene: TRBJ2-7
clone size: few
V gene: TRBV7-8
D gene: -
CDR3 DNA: TGTGCCAGCAGCTCCTCCAGGGACCCGCGGTACGAGCAGTACTTC
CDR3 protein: CASSSSRDPRYEQYF

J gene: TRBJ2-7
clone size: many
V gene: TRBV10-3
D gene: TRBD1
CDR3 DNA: TGTGCCACTAGGACAGGCTCCTACGAGCAGTACTTC
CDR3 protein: CATRTGSYEQYF

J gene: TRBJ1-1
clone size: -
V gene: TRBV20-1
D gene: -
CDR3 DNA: TGCAGTGCTAGAGAAGGTTCTGAAGCTTTCTTT
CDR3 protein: CSAREGSEAFF

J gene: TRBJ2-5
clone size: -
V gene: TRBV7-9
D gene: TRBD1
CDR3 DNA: TGTGCCAGCACCCGGGACAGGGACGTGTGGGTTTCGGAGACCCAGTACTTC
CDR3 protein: CASTRDRDVWVSETQYF

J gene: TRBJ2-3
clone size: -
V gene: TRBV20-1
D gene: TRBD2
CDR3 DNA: TGCAGTGCTAGACTAGCGGGAGGTTGGAGAGATACGCAGTATTTT
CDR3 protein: CSARLAGGWRDTQYF

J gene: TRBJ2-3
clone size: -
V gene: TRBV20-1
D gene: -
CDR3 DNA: TGCAGTGCTAACCTACAGGGAAGGGTGGCAGATACGCAGTATTTT
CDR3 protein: CSANLQGRVADTQYF

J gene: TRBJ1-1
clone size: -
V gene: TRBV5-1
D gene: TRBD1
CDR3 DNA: TGCGCCAGCAGCGACACTCCCGACAGGGGTGAAGCTTTCTTT
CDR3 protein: CASSDTPDRGEAFF

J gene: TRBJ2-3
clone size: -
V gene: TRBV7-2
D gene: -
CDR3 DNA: TGTGCCAGCAGCTTAGGAGGGTACGGGGATACGCAGTATTTT
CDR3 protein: CASSLGGYGDTQYF

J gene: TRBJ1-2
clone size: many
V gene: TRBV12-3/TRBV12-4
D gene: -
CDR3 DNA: TGTGCCAGCAGTTTCCGCCCGGTTGGGTATGGCTACACCTTC
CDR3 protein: CASSFRPVGYGYTF

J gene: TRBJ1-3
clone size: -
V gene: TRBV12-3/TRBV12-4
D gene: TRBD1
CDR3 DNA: TGTGCCAGCAGTCCCCGCACCGACAGGGTCGGAAACACCATATATTTT
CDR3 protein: CASSPRTDRVGNTIYF

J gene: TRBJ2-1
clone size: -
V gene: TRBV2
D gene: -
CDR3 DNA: TGTGCCAGTGGGACCGTTTCCTACAATGAGCAGTTCTTC
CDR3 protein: CASGTVSYNEQFF

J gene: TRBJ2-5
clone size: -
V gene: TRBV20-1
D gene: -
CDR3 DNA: TGCAGTGCCATTACAGGGTTAGGTCAAGAGACCCAGTACTTC
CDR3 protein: CSAITGLGQETQYF

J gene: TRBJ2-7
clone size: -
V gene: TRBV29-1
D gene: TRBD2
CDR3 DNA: TGCAGCGCCGGGAGGGGGGCCGGCGAGCAGTACTTC
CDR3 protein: CSAGRGAGEQYF

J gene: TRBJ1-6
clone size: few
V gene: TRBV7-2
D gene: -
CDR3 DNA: TGTGCCAGCAGCCACAGGGTACCCAAATATAATTCACCCCTCCACTTT
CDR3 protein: CASSHRVPKYNSPLHF

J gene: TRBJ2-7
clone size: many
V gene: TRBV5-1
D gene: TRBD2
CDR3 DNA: TGCGCCAGCAGCTTGGGCCTAGCGGGGGCTTACGAGCAGTACTTC
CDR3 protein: CASSLGLAGAYEQYF

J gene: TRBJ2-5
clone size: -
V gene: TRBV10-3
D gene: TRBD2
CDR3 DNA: TGTGCCATCAGCCAGTCGGGAGGGGGGCAAGAGACCCAGTACTTC
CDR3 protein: CAISQSGGGQETQYF

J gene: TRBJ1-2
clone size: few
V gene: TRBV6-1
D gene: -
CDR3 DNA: TGTGCCAGCAGATCTACAGCCGTTCTTCGAGGCTACACCTTC
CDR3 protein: CASRSTAVLRGYTF

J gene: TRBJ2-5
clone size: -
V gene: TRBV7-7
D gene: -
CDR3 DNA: TGTGCTAGCAGCGCGGCCGGGCTCCCCCAAGAGACCCAGTACTTC
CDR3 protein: CASSAAGLPQETQYF

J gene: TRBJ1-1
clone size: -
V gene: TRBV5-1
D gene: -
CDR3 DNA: TGCGCCAGCAGCTCTCTTTTATCTGGAGGTGAAGCTTTCTTT
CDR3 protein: CASSSLLSGGEAFF

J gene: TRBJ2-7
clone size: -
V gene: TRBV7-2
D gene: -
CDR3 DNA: TGTGCCAGCAGCCTGTATTACTCAGCTAGCGAGCAGTACTTC
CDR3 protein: CASSLYYSASEQYF

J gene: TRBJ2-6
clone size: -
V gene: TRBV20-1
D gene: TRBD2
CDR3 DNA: TGCAGTGCTAGAGATGGGGGACTAGCGGGAGCTGGGGCCAACGTCCTGACTTTC
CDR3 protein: CSARDGGLAGAGANVLTF

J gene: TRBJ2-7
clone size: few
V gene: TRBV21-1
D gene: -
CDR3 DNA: TGTGCCAGCAGCATAGGACAGGGGGTAACGTACGAGCAGTACTTC
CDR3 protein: CASSIGQGVTYEQYF

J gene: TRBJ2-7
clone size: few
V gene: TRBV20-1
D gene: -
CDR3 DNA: TGCAGTGCTAGAGATGCCGGTGGGGGAGTTTACGAGCAGTACTTC
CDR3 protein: CSARDAGGGVYEQYF

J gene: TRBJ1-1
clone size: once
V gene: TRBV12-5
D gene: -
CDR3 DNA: TGTGCTAGTGGGGTGGGGATCACTGAAGCTTTCTTT
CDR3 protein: CASGVGITEAFF

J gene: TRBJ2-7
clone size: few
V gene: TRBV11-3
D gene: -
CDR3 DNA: TGTGCCAGCAGCCTTTGGGGGACTTCGGACTACGAGCAGTACTTC
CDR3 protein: CASSLWGTSDYEQYF

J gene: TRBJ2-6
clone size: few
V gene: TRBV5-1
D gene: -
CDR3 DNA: TGCGCCAGCAGCTTGGGGGCAGCTGGGGCCAACGTCCTGACTTTC
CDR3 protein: CASSLGAAGANVLTF

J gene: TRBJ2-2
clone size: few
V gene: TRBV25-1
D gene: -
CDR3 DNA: TGTGCCAGCAGTGATCTGGCGCCGAACACCGGGGAGCTGTTTTTT
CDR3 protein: CASSDLAPNTGELFF

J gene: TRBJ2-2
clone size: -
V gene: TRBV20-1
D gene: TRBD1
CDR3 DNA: TGCAGTTTCAGGGGGCAGGGGCCTGGCGGGGAGCTGTTTTTT
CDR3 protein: CSFRGQGPGGELFF

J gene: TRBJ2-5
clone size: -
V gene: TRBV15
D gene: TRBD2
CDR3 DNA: TGTGCCACCAGCAGAGGCGGGGGGGGAGAGACCCAGTACTTC
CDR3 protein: CATSRGGGGETQYF

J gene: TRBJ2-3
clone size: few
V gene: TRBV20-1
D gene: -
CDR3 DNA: TGCAGTGCTAGGCAGGGCTTCCTCACAGATACGCAGTATTTT
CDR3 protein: CSARQGFLTDTQYF

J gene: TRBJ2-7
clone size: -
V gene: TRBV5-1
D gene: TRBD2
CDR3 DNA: TGCGCCAGCAGCTCCTTCTCCGGACTAGCGGACGAGCAGTACTTC
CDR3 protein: CASSSFSGLADEQYF

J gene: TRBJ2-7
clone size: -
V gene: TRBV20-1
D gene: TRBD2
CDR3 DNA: TGCAGTGCTAGAGCCCAAGGAGGGCTAGCGGGAGTTTCGCACGAGCAGTACTTC
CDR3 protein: CSARAQGGLAGVSHEQYF

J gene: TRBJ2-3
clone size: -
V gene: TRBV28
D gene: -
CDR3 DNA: TGTGCCAGCAGTCGCCCTTTTGGGTTAAGCACAGATACGCAGTATTTT
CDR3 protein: CASSRPFGLSTDTQYF

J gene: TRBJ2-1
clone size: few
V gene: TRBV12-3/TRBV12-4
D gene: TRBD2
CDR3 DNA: TGTGCCAGCAGTCTCGGGACTAGCGGGAAGACACCCTACAATGAGCAGTTCTTC
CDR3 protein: CASSLGTSGKTPYNEQFF

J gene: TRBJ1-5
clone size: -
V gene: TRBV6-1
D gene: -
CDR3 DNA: TGTGCCAGCAGTGAAGAGGGTGGGCTGCCCCAGCATTTT
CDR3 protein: CASSEEGGLPQHF

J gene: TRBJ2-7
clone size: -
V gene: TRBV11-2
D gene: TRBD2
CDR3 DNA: TGTGCCAGCAGCTTAGGCCCGCGGGGGACTAGCGGTAAATACGAGCAGTACTTC
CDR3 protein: CASSLGPRGTSGKYEQYF

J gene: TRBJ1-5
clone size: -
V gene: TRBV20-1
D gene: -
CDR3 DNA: TGCAGTGCTAGAAGTTATAGGGATCAGCCCCAGCATTTT
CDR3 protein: CSARSYRDQPQHF

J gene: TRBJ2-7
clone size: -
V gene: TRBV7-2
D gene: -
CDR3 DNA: TGTGCCAGCAGCTTCCCCACATCCCGGGAGCAGTACTTC
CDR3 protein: CASSFPTSREQYF

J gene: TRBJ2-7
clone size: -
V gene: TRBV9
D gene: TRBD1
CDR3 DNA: TGTGCCAGCAGCGTAGCTGACAGGGGCTACGAGCAGTACTTC
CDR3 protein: CASSVADRGYEQYF

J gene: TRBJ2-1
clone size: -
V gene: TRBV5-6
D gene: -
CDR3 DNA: TGTGCCAGCGGCTTGGGGCTAGCAGCTGAGCAGTTCTTC
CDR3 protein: CASGLGLAAEQFF